The T cell receptor (beta chain) under discussion was sequenced for a study of shared clonotypes between healthy human individuals. Turning to the study itself: Each donor's CD4 naive and CD4 memory cells filled three plates apiece, CD8 naive two, and CD8 memory one. Study-wide findings and caveats: As a rule, naive subsets had a larger estimated richness than memory subsets.

In germline, CDR1 is SEHNR, CDR2 FQNEAQ (reference sequence). With 1 base removed from V and 3 bases from J, the gap between germline ends came to 6 bases. CDR3 length equals 14 residues. Concerning this clone itself: Its antigen is unidentified.

The DNA input per sorted-subset replicate PCR was about 190 ng, corresponding to tens of thousands of T cell genomes. Generated by immunoSEQ multiplex PCR, the TCRdb table keeps only in-frame clones and is missing some. Of roughly 500,000 clones in the sample, roughly 95% are singletons; the top ten hold 0.05% to 0.08%. This TCR derives from a woman aged 30 to 39 in good health. Sequenced material: naive CD4+ T cells sorted from blood. Subset described: CD45RA+ positively selected. The chain carries TRBV7-9 and TRBJ2-2, with unresolved D. DNA for the CDR3: TGTGCCAGCAGCTTAGAAGTGGACACCGGGGAGCTGTTTTTT. Translating it yields CASSLEVDTGELFF.